Sequencing of this T cell receptor (beta chain) was carried out in a study of CD8 T cells in ankylosing spondylitis. Whole-study findings and limits: It appeared that ankylosing spondylitis blood was characterized by a TCR beta motif of about 8 highly homologous variants. Reports of some motif variants in reactive arthritis synovial fluid and blood predate this one. Clones linked to disease, bearing a CD8+ phenotype, were relatively rare in peripheral blood. Matched ankylosing spondylitis synovial fluid reportedly showed significant enrichment of disease-linked clones.

In its sample, this clonotype was seen many times. Its specificity is unknown. Construction of TCR beta libraries was performed using quantitative 5'-RACE with molecular barcodes. TCRdb called the 5' RACE reads again in MiXCR, with one record for every CDR3 protein. Counted here are around 490,000 distinct CDR3 sequences, roughly 5.2% occurring once; the ten biggest clones make up around 3.5%. CDR3 size: 14 residues. Germline CDR1 ENHRY, CDR2 SYGVKD. With 4 bases removed from V and 7 bases from J, the gap between germline ends came to 14 bases. The clonotype was recovered from a male donor with ankylosing spondylitis. The chain employs TRBV10-3 and TRBJ1-5; D may be TRBD1 (5 bases). The specimen was blood, either unsorted or a sorted T cell fraction (not recorded which). In DNA form, the CDR3 reads TGTGCCATCAGTGGGGGGTCGGGGTTGCAGCCCCAGCATTTT. Protein product: CAISGGSGLQPQHF.